This T cell receptor (beta chain) is from a study of monozygotic twins with inflammatory bowel disease. TCRdb reprocessed the 5' RACE reads and keeps a single row for each CDR3 protein, giving no DNA. Its table records around 380,000 distinct CDR3 sequences. There are 15 residues in the CDR3. Germline values: CDR1 SSHAT, CDR2 FNYEAQ (reference sequence). The clonotype was recovered from a human donor with ulcerative colitis or Crohn's disease, or a healthy co-twin of an affected twin (not recorded which). This chain uses TRBV7-7 with TRBJ2-1; TCRdb indicates TRBD2, and absent DNA this call remains unverified. The sequencing input was blood. The CDR3 here is CASSLGLAGGNEQFF.